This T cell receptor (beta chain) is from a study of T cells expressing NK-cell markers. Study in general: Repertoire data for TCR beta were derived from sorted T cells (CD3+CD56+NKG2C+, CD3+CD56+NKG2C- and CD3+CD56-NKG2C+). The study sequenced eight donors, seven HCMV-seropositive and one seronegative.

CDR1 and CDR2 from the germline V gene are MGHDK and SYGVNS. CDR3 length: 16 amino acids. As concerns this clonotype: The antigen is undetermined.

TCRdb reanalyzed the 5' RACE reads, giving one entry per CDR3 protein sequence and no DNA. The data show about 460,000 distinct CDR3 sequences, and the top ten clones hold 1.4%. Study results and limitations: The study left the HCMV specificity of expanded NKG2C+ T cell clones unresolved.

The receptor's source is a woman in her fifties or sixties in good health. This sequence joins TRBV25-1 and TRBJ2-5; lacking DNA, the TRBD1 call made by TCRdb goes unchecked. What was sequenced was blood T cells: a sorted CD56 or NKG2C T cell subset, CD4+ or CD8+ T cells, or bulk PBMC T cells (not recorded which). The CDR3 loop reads CASSALGQGKKETQYF.